A selection of T cell receptor beta chains follows, all from one sample in a study of radiotherapy plus CTLA-4 blockade in lung cancer. The method was immunoSEQ multiplex PCR; TCRdb's version includes in-frame clones alone and lacks a portion of them. Here the sample spans around 70,000 clones, approximately 82% being singletons. Sequences were derived from peripheral blood, sampled from a patient treated with radiotherapy plus ipilimumab. Receptor source: a human donor with non-small cell lung cancer who had a partial response to radiotherapy plus ipilimumab. The CDR3 runs from the conserved cysteine through the conserved F or W. The order of the fields is D gene, J gene, V gene, clone size, CDR3 protein. D genes are given only for firm matches. Some rows have no size entry. The others give once, few or many, or a class for an expanded clone.

>NA|TRBJ1-1|TRBV7-9|NA
CASSLGDSMNTEAFF
>TRBD2|TRBJ2-7|TRBV7-9|NA
CASSGRLAGGVYEQYF
>NA|TRBJ2-5|TRBV30|NA
CAWSVRMGRETQYF
>NA|TRBJ2-7|TRBV2|NA
CASSIRDEQYF
>TRBD2|TRBJ2-5|TRBV11-2|few
CASSPGLAEYQETQYF
>TRBD1|TRBJ1-5|TRBV19|NA
CASSIDGTGYQPQHF
>TRBD2|TRBJ2-7|TRBV9|NA
CASSLAGGAVYEQYF
>TRBD1|TRBJ2-1|TRBV2|few
CASERDRGYNEQFF
>TRBD2|TRBJ2-3|TRBV29-1|NA
CSVDPLAGNYNTQYF
>NA|TRBJ2-7|TRBV7-9|NA
CASSFSTGHYEQYF
>NA|TRBJ1-3|TRBV7-6|NA
CASSLVGGRVGNTIYF
>NA|TRBJ2-1|TRBV9|NA
CASSPGQGGLNEQFF
>TRBD2|TRBJ2-3|TRBV27|NA
CASSLELATSTDTQYF
>TRBD1|TRBJ2-4|TRBV7-2|NA
CASSLGTENIQYF
>NA|TRBJ1-1|TRBV7-8|NA
CASSSLAGAGTEAFF
>TRBD2|TRBJ2-5|TRBV7-9|NA
CASSSGLAGGGETQYF
>NA|TRBJ2-1|TRBV7-3|NA
CASSLQRLEGDEQFF
>NA|TRBJ1-2|TRBV5-1|once
CASSSKTGGGYGYTF
>TRBD1|TRBJ1-2|TRBV7-9|NA
CASSFTTGSVGYTF
>TRBD1|TRBJ1-3|TRBV28|NA
CASGGTDSSGNTIYF
>NA|TRBJ1-1|TRBV5-4|NA
CASSLEGEGSNTEAFF
>TRBD2|TRBJ2-1|TRBV6-1|NA
CATSGTPREGNEQFF
>NA|TRBJ2-1|TRBV7-9|NA
CASSLGPRGSYNEQFF
>NA|TRBJ2-4|TRBV28|NA
CASMREGNIQYF
>TRBD2|TRBJ2-5|TRBV5-4|once
CASSLGGRAWETQYF
>NA|TRBJ1-1|TRBV6-4|NA
CASSDSQGTEAFF
>NA|TRBJ1-5|TRBV21-1|once
CATLQGFDQPQHF
>NA|TRBJ2-7|TRBV4-2|NA
CASSQGQGGEQYF
>NA|TRBJ2-1|TRBV30|few
CAWSLGGQYNEQFF
>TRBD2|TRBJ2-2|TRBV7-3|NA
CASKAGGRVTGELFF
>TRBD1|TRBJ2-4|TRBV5-1|NA
CASSSGQGDKNIQYF
>TRBD1|TRBJ1-5|TRBV19|NA
CASKNRGLQQPQHF
>NA|TRBJ1-3|TRBV28|once
CASSTTRGGNTIYF
>NA|TRBJ2-1|TRBV9|few
CASSGITSSHEQFF
>NA|TRBJ1-1|TRBV10-3|NA
CAISEWRERNTEAFF
>TRBD2|TRBJ2-5|TRBV11-2|NA
CASSLAGGEQYF
>NA|TRBJ2-5|TRBV9|NA
CASSVEGGEETQYF
>TRBD2|TRBJ2-4|TRBV2|NA
CASSPGTSGRAAGPQYF
>TRBD2|TRBJ2-5|TRBV30|once
CAWSSGRAGGETQYF
>TRBD2|TRBJ2-3|TRBV6-1|once
CASSEALAASTDTQYF
>TRBD2|TRBJ2-7|TRBV7-2|NA
CASSLQRGLAAYEQYF
>TRBD1|TRBJ1-3|TRBV30|NA
CAWSVQGARGNTIYF
>TRBD1|TRBJ1-6|TRBV13|NA
CASSRVTPRGDSPLHF
>NA|TRBJ1-4|TRBV7-2|NA
CASSLAAAGPNEKLFF
>TRBD1|TRBJ2-3|TRBV27|NA
CASKARGKDTQYF